The 6 T cell receptor beta chains given below trace back to one sample, sequenced in a study of neoadjuvant nivolumab and ipilimumab in lung cancer. Repertoires were generated with immunoSEQ multiplex PCR, while TCRdb's copy carries only in-frame clones and drops some. The profile shows about 10,000 clones, around 80% of them singletons. The sample here was peripheral blood, taken before neoadjuvant nivolumab, alone or with ipilimumab. These receptor sequences come from an adult with non-small cell lung cancer.

CDR3 region: CASSVDPGRSYGYTF. CDR3 DNA: TGTGCCAGCAGCGTAGATCCTGGGCGGTCCTATGGCTACACCTTC. The chain employs TRBV9 and TRBJ1-2; unclear D gene. This CDR3 is 15 amino acids long. Trimming cost V 0 bases and J 4 bases, with 13 bases left between them. Germline CDR1 SGDLS, CDR2 YYNGEE.

V usage is TRBV18 and J usage is TRBJ2-7, with D unresolved. Trimming removed 3 bases from V and 5 bases from J, with 11 bases in between. The CDR3 consists of 13 residues. Germline V gene lookup returns CDR1 KGHSH and CDR2 LQKENI. The DNA for the CDR3 is TGTGCCAGCTCACCCACACAGAGCCACGAGCAGTACTTC. Its protein product is CASSPTQSHEQYF.

This sequence joins TRBV5-1 and TRBJ1-3; possible D gene TRBD1, 6 bases. The V gene's germline CDR1 is SGHRS and CDR2 YFSETQ. The V end was cut by 5 bases, the J end by 0 bases, with 12 bases between. The CDR3 sequence is 15 residues long. CDR3 amino acids: CASRLTGSSGNTIYF. Here the CDR3 DNA reads TGCGCCAGCAGGCTTACAGGGTCCTCTGGAAACACCATATATTTT.

V usage is TRBV5-1 and J usage is TRBJ2-3; 7 bases agree with TRBD2. The junction had 19 bases not matched to a gene; V was cut back by 2 bases and J by 4 bases. The CDR3 length is 19 residues. In germline, CDR1 is SGHRS, CDR2 YFSETQ. The CDR3 DNA follows: TGCGCCAGCAGCTTCCCGCGGGAGCCTGGTATTCGGTTTGCAGATACGCAGTATTTT. This codes for CASSFPREPGIRFADTQYF.

V is TRBV19 and J is TRBJ2-3; the match to TRBD1 covers 8 bases. The germline V gene has CDR1 LNHDA and CDR2 SQIVND (reference sequence). There are 17 residues in the CDR3. V lost 3 bases, J lost 0 bases, and 8 bases stayed unmatched. CDR3: CASSIRTGTLSTDTQYF. CDR3 nucleotides: TGTGCCAGTAGTATTCGGACAGGGACCCTTAGCACAGATACGCAGTATTTT.

In DNA, the CDR3 is TGTGCCAGCAGTTCCAGACAGGGTATGGAGGAGACCCAGTACTTC. Encoded protein: CASSSRQGMEETQYF. The rearrangement joins TRBV28 to TRBJ2-5; 7 nucleotides match TRBD1. V shed 4 bases and J 5 bases; nucleotides not matched to a gene: 10. Germline-derived CDR1 and CDR2 are MDHEN and SYDVKM. This CDR3 has 15 residues.